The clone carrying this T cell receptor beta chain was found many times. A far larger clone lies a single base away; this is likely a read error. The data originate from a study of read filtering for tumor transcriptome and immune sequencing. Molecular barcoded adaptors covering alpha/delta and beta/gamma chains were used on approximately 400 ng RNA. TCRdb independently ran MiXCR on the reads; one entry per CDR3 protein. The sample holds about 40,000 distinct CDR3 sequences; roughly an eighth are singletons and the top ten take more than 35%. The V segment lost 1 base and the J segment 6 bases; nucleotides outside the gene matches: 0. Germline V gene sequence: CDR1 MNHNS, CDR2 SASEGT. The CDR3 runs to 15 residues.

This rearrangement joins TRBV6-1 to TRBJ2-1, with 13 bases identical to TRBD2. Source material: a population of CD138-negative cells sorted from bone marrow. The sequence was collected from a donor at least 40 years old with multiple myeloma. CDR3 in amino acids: CASSEGTSGSNEQFF. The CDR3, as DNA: TGTGCCAGCAGTGAAGGGACTAGCGGGAGCAATGAGCAGTTCTTC.